The 10 T cell receptor beta chains given below trace back to one sample, sequenced in a study of blood T cell repertoires in COVID-19. TCRdb's table, derived via immunoSEQ multiplex PCR, lists solely in-frame clones and lacks some. This sample carries roughly 200,000 clones, nearly 90% of them seen once, and the ten largest clones take 10% to 15%. The sequenced sample consisted of peripheral blood. The receptors were gathered from a woman younger than 30 who had recovered from COVID-19.

V is TRBV6-1 and J is TRBJ2-6; D may be TRBD2 (6 bases). Germline V CDR1 and CDR2: MNHNS, SASEGT. V was cut by 2 bases and J by 3 bases, with 8 bases left in between. This CDR3 spans 15 amino acids. CDR3 amino acids: CASSEWGVGANVLTF. The CDR3 region has the DNA TGTGCCAGCAGTGAATGGGGGGTTGGGGCCAACGTCCTGACTTTC.

This rearrangement joins TRBV9 to TRBJ2-7, with D possibly matching TRBD1 (5 bases). Germline lookup yields CDR1 SGDLS and CDR2 YYNGEE. The V and J ends lost 4 bases and 3 bases respectively, with 14 bases between them. This CDR3 spans 14 amino acids. The CDR3 DNA reads as TGTGCCAGCAGCCCCTCAGGACACCACTACGAGCAGTACTTC. Translating it yields CASSPSGHHYEQYF.

This clone came up once. The genes are TRBV6-5 and TRBJ1-1, with TRBD1 as a possible D gene (5 bases). The germline V gene has CDR1 MNHEY and CDR2 SVGAGI. The CDR3 covers 13 residues. Trimming removed 8 bases from V and 2 bases from J, with 12 bases in between. CDR3 region: CASGTGPNTEAFF. The CDR3 DNA follows: TGTGCCAGCGGAACAGGACCCAACACTGAAGCTTTCTTT.

The V gene is TRBV7-2, the J gene TRBJ1-1; D is ambiguous. CDR1 and CDR2 from the germline V gene are SGHTA and FQGNSA. Trimming removed 5 bases at V and 1 base at J, with 14 bases between. The CDR3 runs 15 residues. The CDR3 loop reads CASSLKRRGNTEAFF. DNA for the CDR3: TGTGCCAGCAGCCTCAAGCGACGGGGGAACACTGAAGCTTTCTTT. Supplemented by reference TRBV7-2 and TRBJ1-1, the full variable domain reads GAGVSQSPSNKVTEKGKDVELRCDPISGHTALYWYRQSLGQGLEFLIYFQGNSAPDKSGLPSDRFSAERTGGSVSTLTIQRTQQEDSAVYLCASSLKRRGNTEAFFGQGTRLTVV.

The chain combines TRBV5-4 with TRBJ2-1; D gene ambiguous. This CDR3 comprises 11 residues. The V gene's germline CDR1 is SGHNT and CDR2 YYREEE (reference sequence). With 1 base removed from V and 10 bases from J, the gap between germline ends came to 6 bases. CDR3 residues: CASSLSQEQFF. The CDR3 DNA sequence: TGTGCCAGCAGCTTGTCCCAAGAGCAGTTCTTC.

The genes are TRBV6-2 or TRBV6-3 and TRBJ2-7, with 14 bases aligning to TRBD2. The length of the CDR3 is 15 residues. V was pared by 4 bases and J by 7 bases, with 6 bases of the junction left unmatched. Germline V gene lookup returns CDR1 MNHEY and CDR2 SVGEGT. The CDR3 sequence is CASSLLGLAGGEQYF. The CDR3 DNA sequence: TGTGCCAGCAGTTTGCTTGGACTAGCGGGAGGAGAGCAGTACTTC.

The J gene is TRBJ2-1, the V gene TRBV4-1; 11 bases align to TRBD2. The V gene end was trimmed by 4 bases and the J gene end by 7 bases; junction bases not matched to a gene: 6. The CDR3 length is 15 residues. Germline V gene lookup returns CDR1 MGHRA and CDR2 YSYEKL. The CDR3 DNA reads TGCGCCAGCAGCCGACTAGCGGGATCGGATAATGAGCAGTTCTTC. Residues: CASSRLAGSDNEQFF.

This chain uses TRBV27 with TRBJ1-1; D might be TRBD1 (6 bases). CDR1 is MNHEY and CDR2 is SMNVEV in the germline V gene (reference sequence). The germline V and J ends were trimmed by 2 bases and 1 base, with 8 bases remaining between them. The CDR3 loop spans 14 amino acids. The CDR3 protein is CASSLGGANTEAFF. The CDR3 DNA follows: TGTGCCAGCAGTTTAGGGGGGGCGAACACTGAAGCTTTCTTT.

This rearrangement joins TRBV19 to TRBJ2-3; D remains unclear. From germline, CDR1 is LNHDA and CDR2 SQIVND (reference sequence). CDR3 length equals 13 residues. V was cut by 3 bases and J by 6 bases, with 10 bases left in between. The CDR3 loop reads CASSIFPRDTQYF. DNA of the CDR3: TGTGCCAGTAGTATCTTCCCCCGGGATACGCAGTATTTT.

For this clone: This CDR3 is also generated by other DNA sequences in the sample. J is TRBJ1-1 and V is TRBV19; the D is unclear. V lost 4 bases, J lost 5 bases, and 8 bases lay in between. The CDR3 has 12 amino acids. Germline loops: CDR1 LNHDA, CDR2 SQIVND (reference sequence). The CDR3 bases are TGTGCCAGTAGTACGGGTTGGACTGAAGCTTTCTTT. Protein sequence: CASSTGWTEAFF.